Below, 7 T cell receptor beta chains from the same sample are listed, as sequenced in a study of shared clonotypes between healthy human individuals (dated by TCRdb to 2020 to 2021). Receptor libraries were prepared by the immunoSEQ multiplex PCR assay. TCRdb's version of the immuneACCESS table is confined to in-frame rearrangements and falls short of the full clone set. An unresolved V gene accounts for under half of the shortfall where checked; the remainder is of unknown origin. The sample contains around 1.4 million clones, approximately 98.5% of them found a single time. About 0.34% of the sample comes from the top ten. Specimen: naive CD4+ T cells sorted from blood. This sample's cell subset or site label indicates: CD45RA+ positively selected. These receptor sequences come from a man under 40 in good health.

This clone was detected only once. The chain recombines TRBV10-3 with TRBJ2-1; D call uncertain. The CDR3 totals 13 residues. CDR1 is ENHRY, CDR2 SYGVKD, per germline. Trimming left V 4 bases short and J 6 bases short, with 10 bases between. DNA of the CDR3: TGTGCCATCAGTGCGGACGTTCTCAATGAGCAGTTCTTC. Its translation is CAISADVLNEQFF.

The chain joins TRBV7-9 to TRBJ2-7; 9 bases agree with TRBD1. This CDR3 region has 15 residues. Unmatched junction bases numbered 11, after V lost 7 bases and J lost 4 bases. CDR1 is SEHNR and CDR2 is FQNEAQ in the germline V gene (reference sequence). In DNA form, the CDR3 reads TGTGCCAGCAACAATCCCTACAGGGGGCTTTACGAGCAGTACTTC. This encodes CASNNPYRGLYEQYF.

V is TRBV5-4 and J is TRBJ1-2; D gene uncertain. V was cut by 4 bases and J by 3 bases, with 7 bases left in between. Germline-derived CDR1 and CDR2 are SGHNT and YYREEE (reference sequence). The CDR3 is 12 residues long. CDR3 sequence (DNA): TGTGCCAGCAGCGAGGGAGACTATGGCTACACCTTC. The encoded protein is CASSEGDYGYTF.

The chain uses TRBV25-1 and TRBJ2-5, with D perhaps matching TRBD2 (8 bases). V was pared by 6 bases and J by 3 bases, with 23 bases between. This CDR3 spans 17 amino acids. Looked up from germline, CDR1 is MGHDK and CDR2 is SYGVNS. The CDR3 spells CASSIHRGREEEETQYF. In DNA form, the CDR3 reads TGTGCCAGCAGCATTCATAGGGGGCGGGAGGAGGAAGAGACCCAGTACTTC. Looking up the rest from reference TRBV25-1 and TRBJ2-5 gives the full variable domain: EADIYQTPRYLVIGTGKKITLECSQTMGHDKMYWYQQDPGMELHLIHYSYGVNSTEKGDLSSESTVSRIRTEHFPLTLESARPSHTSQYLCASSIHRGREEEETQYFGPGTRLLVL.

This sequence joins TRBV6-5 and TRBJ1-3; D not resolved. Trimming stripped 0 bases from V and 0 bases from J, with 9 bases between. Per the germline V gene, CDR1 is MNHEY and CDR2 is SVGAGI. The CDR3 spans 16 residues. The DNA of the CDR3 is TGTGCCAGCAGTTACTCGGCCGGAAGCTCTGGAAACACCATATATTTT. Protein product: CASSYSAGSSGNTIYF.

Details on this clone: Other DNA sequences from this sample encode an identical CDR3 as well. The chain joins TRBV11-2 to TRBJ2-5, with D perhaps TRBD2 (5 bases). V lost 8 bases, J lost 5 bases, and 9 bases lay in between. Germline V gene data show CDR1 as SGHAT and CDR2 as FQNNGV. This CDR3 contains 11 residues. The CDR3 DNA is TGTGCCAGCTCCCCGGGGGAGACCCAGTACTTC. It translates to CASSPGETQYF.

V usage is TRBV28 and J usage is TRBJ2-7, with a possible D match to TRBD2 (7 bases). Germline V lookup: CDR1 MDHEN, CDR2 SYDVKM. The CDR3 runs 16 residues. With 3 bases removed from V and 2 bases from J, the gap between germline ends came to 17 bases. The CDR3 protein is CASSLAGSGGTYEQYF. CDR3 bases: TGTGCCAGCAGTTTGGCCGGGTCGGGGGGCACCTACGAGCAGTACTTC.